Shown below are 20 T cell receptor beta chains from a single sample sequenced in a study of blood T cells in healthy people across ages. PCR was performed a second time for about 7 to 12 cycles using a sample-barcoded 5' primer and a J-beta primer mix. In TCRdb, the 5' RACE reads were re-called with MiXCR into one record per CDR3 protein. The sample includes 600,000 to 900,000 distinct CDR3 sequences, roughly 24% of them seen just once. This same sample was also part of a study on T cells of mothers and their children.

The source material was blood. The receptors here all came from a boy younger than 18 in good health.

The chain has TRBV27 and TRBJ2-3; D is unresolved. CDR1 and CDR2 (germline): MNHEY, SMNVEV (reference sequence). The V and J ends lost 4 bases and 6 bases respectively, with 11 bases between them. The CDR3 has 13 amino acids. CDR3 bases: TGTGCCAGCAGTTCCAAGGTCCGGGATACGCAGTATTTT. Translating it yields CASSSKVRDTQYF.

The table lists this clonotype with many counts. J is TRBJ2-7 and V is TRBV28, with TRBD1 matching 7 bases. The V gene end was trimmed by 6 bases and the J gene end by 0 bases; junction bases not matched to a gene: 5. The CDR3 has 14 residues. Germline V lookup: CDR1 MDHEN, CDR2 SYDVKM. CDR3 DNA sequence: TGTGCCAGCAGGCCGACAGGGAGCTCCTACGAGCAGTACTTC. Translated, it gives CASRPTGSSYEQYF. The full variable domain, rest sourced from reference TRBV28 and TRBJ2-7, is DVKVTQSSRYLVKRTGEKVFLECVQDMDHENMFWYRQDPGLGLRLIYFSYDVKMKEKGDIPEGYSVSREKKERFSLILESASTNQTSMYLCASRPTGSSYEQYFGPGTRLTVT.

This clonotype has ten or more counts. CDR3 sequence (DNA): TGCAGCGTGCGCCGGGCCGTCCAAGAGACCCAGTACTTC. Protein sequence: CSVRRAVQETQYF. The genes are TRBV29-1 and TRBJ2-5; no clear D. This CDR3 has 13 amino acids. Per germline, CDR1 SQVTM and CDR2 ANQGSEA. Trimming took off 6 bases at V and 1 base at J, with 12 bases between the two ends. The variable domain in full, with the rest retrieved from reference TRBV29-1 and TRBJ2-5, is SAVISQKPSRDICQRGTSLTIQCQVDSQVTMMFWYRQQPGQSLTLIATANQGSEATYESGFVIDKFPISRPNLTFSTLTVSNMSPEDSSIYLCSVRRAVQETQYFGPGTRLLVL.

In DNA, the CDR3 is TGCGCCAGCAGTGAGGGTCCAGGGGGCTACGAGCAGTACTTC. It specifies CASSEGPGGYEQYF. The chain is built from TRBV10-1 and TRBJ2-5; 7 positions agree with TRBD1. The J call may be faulty, since TRBJ2-7 better matches the DNA end. CDR1 and CDR2 (germline): WNHNN, SYGVQD (reference sequence). There are 14 residues in the CDR3.

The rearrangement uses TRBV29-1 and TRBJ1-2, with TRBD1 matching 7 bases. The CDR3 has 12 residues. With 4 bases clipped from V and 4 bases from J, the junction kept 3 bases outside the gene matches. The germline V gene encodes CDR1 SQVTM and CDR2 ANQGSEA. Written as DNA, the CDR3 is TGCAGCGTTGTACGGACAGGCTATGGCTACACCTTC. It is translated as CSVVRTGYGYTF.

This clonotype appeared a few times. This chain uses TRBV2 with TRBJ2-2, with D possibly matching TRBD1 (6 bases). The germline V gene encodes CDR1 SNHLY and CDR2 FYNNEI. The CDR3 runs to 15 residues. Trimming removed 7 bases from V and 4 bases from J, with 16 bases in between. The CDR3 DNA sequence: TGTGCCAGCAACCCACAGGGCGTAGGCACCGGGGAGCTGTTTTTT. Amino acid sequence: CASNPQGVGTGELFF.

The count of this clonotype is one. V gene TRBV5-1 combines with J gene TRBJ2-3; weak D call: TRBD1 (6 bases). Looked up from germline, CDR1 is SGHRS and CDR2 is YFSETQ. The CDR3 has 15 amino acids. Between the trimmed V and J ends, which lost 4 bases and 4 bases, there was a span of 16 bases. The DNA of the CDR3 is TGCGCCAGCAGCAAATTCGATCCAGGGGCAGATACGCAGTATTTT. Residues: CASSKFDPGADTQYF. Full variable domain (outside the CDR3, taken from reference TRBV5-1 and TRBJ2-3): KAGVTQTPRYLIKTRGQQVTLSCSPISGHRSVSWYQQTPGQGLQFLFEYFSETQRNKGNFPGRFSGRQFSNSRSEMNVSTLELGDSALYLCASSKFDPGADTQYFGPGTRLTVL.

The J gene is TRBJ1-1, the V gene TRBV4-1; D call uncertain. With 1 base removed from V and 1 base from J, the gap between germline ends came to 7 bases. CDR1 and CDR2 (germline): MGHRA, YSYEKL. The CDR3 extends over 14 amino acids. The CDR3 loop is CASSQGRPNTEAFF. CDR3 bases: TGCGCCAGCAGCCAAGGCAGACCGAACACTGAAGCTTTCTTT.

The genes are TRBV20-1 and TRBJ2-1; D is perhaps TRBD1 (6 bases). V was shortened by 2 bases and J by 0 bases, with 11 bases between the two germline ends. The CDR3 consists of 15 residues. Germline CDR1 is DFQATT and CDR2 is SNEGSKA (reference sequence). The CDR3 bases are TGCAGTGCTAGAAGGACAGACAGCTCCTACAATGAGCAGTTCTTC. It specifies CSARRTDSSYNEQFF.

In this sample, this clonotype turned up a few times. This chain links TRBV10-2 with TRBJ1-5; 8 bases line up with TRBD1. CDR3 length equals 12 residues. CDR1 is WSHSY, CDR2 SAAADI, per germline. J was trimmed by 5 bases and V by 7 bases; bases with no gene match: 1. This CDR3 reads CASTQGDQPQHF. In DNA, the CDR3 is TGCGCCAGCACACAGGGGGATCAGCCCCAGCATTTT.

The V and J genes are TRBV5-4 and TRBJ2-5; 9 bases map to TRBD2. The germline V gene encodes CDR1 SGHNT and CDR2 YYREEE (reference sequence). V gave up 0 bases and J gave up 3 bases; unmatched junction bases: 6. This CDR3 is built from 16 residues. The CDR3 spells CASSLGLAGMEETQYF. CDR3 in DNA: TGTGCCAGCAGCTTGGGGCTAGCGGGGATGGAAGAGACCCAGTACTTC.

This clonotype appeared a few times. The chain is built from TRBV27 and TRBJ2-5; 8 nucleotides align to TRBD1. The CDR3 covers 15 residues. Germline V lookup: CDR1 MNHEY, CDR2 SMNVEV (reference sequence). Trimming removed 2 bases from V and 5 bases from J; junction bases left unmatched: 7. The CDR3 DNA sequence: TGTGCCAGCAGTTTACGCGACAGGGGAATGGAGACCCAGTACTTC. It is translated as CASSLRDRGMETQYF.

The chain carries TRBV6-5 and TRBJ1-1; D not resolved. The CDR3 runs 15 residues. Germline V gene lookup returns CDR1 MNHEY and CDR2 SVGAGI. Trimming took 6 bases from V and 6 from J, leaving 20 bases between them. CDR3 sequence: CASSFGPLGGAEAFF. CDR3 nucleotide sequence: TGTGCCAGCAGCTTCGGGCCCCTCGGTGGCGCTGAAGCTTTCTTT.

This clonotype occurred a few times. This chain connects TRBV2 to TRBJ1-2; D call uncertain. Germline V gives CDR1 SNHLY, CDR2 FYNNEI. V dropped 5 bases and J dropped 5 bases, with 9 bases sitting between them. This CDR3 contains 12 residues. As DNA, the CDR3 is TGTGCCAGCAGTCCCTTGTATTATGGCTACACCTTC. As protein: CASSPLYYGYTF.

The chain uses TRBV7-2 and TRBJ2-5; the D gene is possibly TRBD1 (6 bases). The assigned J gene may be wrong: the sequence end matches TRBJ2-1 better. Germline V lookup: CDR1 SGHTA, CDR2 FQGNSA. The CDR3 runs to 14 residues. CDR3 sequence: CASRRSTGGNEQFF. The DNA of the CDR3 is TGTGCCAGCAGGAGGTCGACAGGTGGCAATGAGCAGTTCTTC.

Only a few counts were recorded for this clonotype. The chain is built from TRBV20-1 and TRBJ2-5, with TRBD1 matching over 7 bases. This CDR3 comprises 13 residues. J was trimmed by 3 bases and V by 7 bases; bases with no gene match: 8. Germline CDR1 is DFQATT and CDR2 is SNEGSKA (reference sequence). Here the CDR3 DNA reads TGCAGTGTGACAGGGACGCGTGAAGAGACCCAGTACTTC. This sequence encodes CSVTGTREETQYF.

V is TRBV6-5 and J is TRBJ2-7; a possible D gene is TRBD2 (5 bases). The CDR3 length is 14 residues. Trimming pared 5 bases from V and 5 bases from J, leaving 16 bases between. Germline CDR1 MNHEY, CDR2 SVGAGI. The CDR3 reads CASSTLEGLHEQYF. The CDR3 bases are TGTGCCAGCAGTACCCTAGAGGGTTTGCACGAGCAGTACTTC.

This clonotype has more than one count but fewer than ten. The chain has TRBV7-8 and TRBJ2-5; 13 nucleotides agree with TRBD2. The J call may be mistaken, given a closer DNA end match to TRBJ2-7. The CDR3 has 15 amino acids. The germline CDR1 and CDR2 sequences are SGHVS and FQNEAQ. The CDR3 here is CASSIGTSGAYEQYF. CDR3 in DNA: TGTGCCAGCAGCATCGGGACTAGCGGGGCCTACGAGCAGTACTTC.

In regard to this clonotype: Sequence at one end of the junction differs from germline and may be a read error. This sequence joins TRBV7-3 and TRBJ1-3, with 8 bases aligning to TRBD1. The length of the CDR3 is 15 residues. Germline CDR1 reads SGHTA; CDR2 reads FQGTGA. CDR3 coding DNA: TGTGCCAGCAGCTCCGCAGGGGGCCCTGGAAACATCATATATTTT. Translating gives CASSSAGGPGNIIYF.

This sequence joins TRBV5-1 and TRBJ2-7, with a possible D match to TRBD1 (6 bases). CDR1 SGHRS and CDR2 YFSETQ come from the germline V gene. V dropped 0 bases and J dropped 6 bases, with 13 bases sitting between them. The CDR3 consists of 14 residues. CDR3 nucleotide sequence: TGCGCCAGCAGCTTGGGAGGGGGACCCCTCGAGCAGTACTTC. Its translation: CASSLGGGPLEQYF. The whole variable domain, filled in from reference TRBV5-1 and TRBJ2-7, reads KAGVTQTPRYLIKTRGQQVTLSCSPISGHRSVSWYQQTPGQGLQFLFEYFSETQRNKGNFPGRFSGRQFSNSRSEMNVSTLELGDSALYLCASSLGGGPLEQYFGPGTRLTVT.